The T cell receptor (beta chain) described here comes from a study of T cell responses to AZD1222 COVID-19 vaccine. The assay was immunoSEQ multiplex PCR, and TCRdb's table has in-frame clones only and misses some. The repertoire consists of approximately 200,000 clones, with approximately 94% occurring once and the leading ten covering approximately 1.5%. Points from the study as a whole: Only a handful of people who got AZD1222 tested seropositive at baseline. It was only after the peak T cell response that any repertoires were sampled. The CD4 TCRs associated with vaccination extended across spike and predominated at 160-218 and 743-854. Spike-specific TCR breadth and depth grew following two AZD1222 doses.

Germline values: CDR1 MNHEY, CDR2 SVGEGT. CDR3 length: 17 amino acids. Trimming removed 0 bases at V and 3 bases at J, with 15 bases between. On this clone: Its antigen is not known.

The chain recombines TRBV6-2 or TRBV6-3 with TRBJ2-1; maybe TRBD2 (5 bases). The sequenced sample was peripheral blood, obtained 28 days after the second dose of the MenACWY control vaccine. This TCR came from an adult who received the MenACWY meningococcal vaccine as a control. CDR3 nucleotide sequence: TGTGCCAGCAGTTACTCGGTTCGAGGCGGGCTCTACAATGAGCAGTTCTTC. This encodes CASSYSVRGGLYNEQFF.